This T cell receptor beta chain came from a study of control samples from healthy donors and cancer patients. The ends were cut back, 5 bases at V and 1 base at J, with 11 bases in the middle. Germline CDR1 and CDR2: SQVTM and ANQGSEA. This CDR3 has 14 residues. This clone was seen only a few times. Libraries were prepared by immunoSEQ multiplex PCR; TCRdb keeps only in-frame clonotypes and omits some of them. Counted here are approximately 37,000 clones, around 82% occurring once; the ten biggest clones make up around a fifth. The sample taken for sequencing was PBMCs. This TCR was recovered from a woman between 55 and 75 years old with lung cancer. The rearrangement links TRBV29-1 to TRBJ2-2; D is perhaps TRBD2 (6 bases). CDR3 DNA sequence: TGCAGCGTTAGTCGGGGGTTGAACACCGGGGAGCTGTTTTTT. Residues: CSVSRGLNTGELFF.